This T cell receptor (beta chain) is drawn from a study of blood T cell repertoires in COVID-19. In the study overall: T cells, B-cell-depleted T cells, or PBMCs provided the cDNA or gDNA that served as material.

The CDR3 length is 15 residues. Per germline, CDR1 SGHRS and CDR2 YFSETQ. With V trimmed by 4 bases and J by 5 bases, 8 bases remained unmatched. Original processing notes: By means of reference gene primer amplification, nucleated cell counts were estimated. Repertoires were generated with immunoSEQ multiplex PCR, while TCRdb's copy carries only in-frame clones and drops some. D and trimming come from the DNA, and the V and J calls and clone size come from that table. The profile covers fewer than 150,000 clones, with over 60% appearing a single time and roughly 5.6% taken by the ten largest. The V and J genes are TRBV5-1 and TRBJ2-2, with TRBD2 identical over 7 bases. This TCR was recovered from a man between 65 and 79 years old with acute or convalescent COVID-19. Material: peripheral blood. In nucleotides, the CDR3 is TGCGCCAGCAGCACCGGGACTATTCGAACCGGGGAGCTGTTTTTT. Translated: CASSTGTIRTGELFF.